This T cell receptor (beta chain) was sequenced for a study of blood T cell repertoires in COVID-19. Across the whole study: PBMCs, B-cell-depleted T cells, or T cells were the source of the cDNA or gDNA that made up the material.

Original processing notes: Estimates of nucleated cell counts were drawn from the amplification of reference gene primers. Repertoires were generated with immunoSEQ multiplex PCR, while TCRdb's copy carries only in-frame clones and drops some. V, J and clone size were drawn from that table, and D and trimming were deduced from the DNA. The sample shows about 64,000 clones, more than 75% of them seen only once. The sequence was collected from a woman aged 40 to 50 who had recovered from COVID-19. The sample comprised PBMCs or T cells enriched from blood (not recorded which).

The CDR3 here is CASRGQGGTYEQYF. Here the CDR3 DNA reads TGTGCCAGCAGGGGACAGGGCGGGACCTACGAGCAGTACTTC. The rearrangement links TRBV19 to TRBJ2-7, with TRBD1 identical over 9 bases. Unmatched junction bases numbered 8, after V lost 9 bases and J lost 2 bases. This CDR3 comprises 14 residues. CDR1 and CDR2 from the germline V gene are LNHDA and SQIVND (reference sequence). Together with reference TRBV19 and TRBJ2-7, the CDR3 gives the full variable domain: DGGITQSPKYLFRKEGQNVTLSCEQNLNHDAMYWYRQDPGQGLRLIYYSQIVNDFQKGDIAEGYSVSREKKESFPLTVTSAQKNPTAFYLCASRGQGGTYEQYFGPGTRLTVT.